The next 12 T cell receptor beta chains were all read from a single sample in a study of blood T cell repertoires in COVID-19. Measured with immunoSEQ multiplex PCR; TCRdb has only the in-frame clones, and not every one. This sample has around 91,000 clones, with less than 85% found just once. Sequencing was done on a sample of peripheral blood. These receptors came from a man aged 80 or over with acute or convalescent COVID-19.

This clone came up a few times. The chain uses TRBV6-4 and TRBJ2-2, with a tentative D call TRBD1 (6 bases). The CDR3 runs 16 residues. Germline assignment: CDR1 MRHNA and CDR2 SNTAGT. Trimming removed 0 bases at V and 1 base at J, with 9 bases between. CDR3 loop: CASSDSVTGNTGELFF. The CDR3 DNA is TGTGCCAGCAGTGACTCAGTGACAGGGAACACCGGGGAGCTGTTTTTT.

The gene calls are TRBV7-2 and TRBJ1-6; 7 bases are shared with TRBD1. The ends lost 5 bases at V and 12 bases at J; junction bases unmatched: 7. CDR1 and CDR2 (germline): SGHTA, FQGNSA. This CDR3 region has 13 residues. The CDR3 spells CASSPRQGLPLHF. The CDR3 region has the DNA TGTGCCAGCAGCCCCAGACAGGGCTTACCCCTCCACTTT.

V gene TRBV19 combines with J gene TRBJ1-1; 8 bases fit TRBD1. CDR1 is LNHDA and CDR2 is SQIVND in the germline V gene (reference sequence). J gave up 1 base and V 8 bases, and 6 bases lay outside the gene matches. The CDR3 is 14 residues long. The CDR3 DNA sequence: TGTGCCAGTTCTTTCAGGGGGCAGAACACTGAAGCTTTCTTT. Its translation is CASSFRGQNTEAFF.

V gene TRBV28 combines with J gene TRBJ2-3; 7 bases fit TRBD2. This CDR3 spans 15 amino acids. With 7 bases clipped from V and 2 bases from J, the junction kept 9 bases outside the gene matches. Germline CDR1 and CDR2: MDHEN and SYDVKM. The CDR3 DNA reads TGTGCCAGCATCGGGCCCGGACTAGACACAGATACGCAGTATTTT. It encodes CASIGPGLDTDTQYF.

This chain uses TRBV27 with TRBJ1-2; 7 nucleotides line up with TRBD1. Trimming removed 6 bases from V and 0 bases from J; junction bases left unmatched: 10. The CDR3 covers 16 residues. CDR1 and CDR2 (germline): MNHEY, SMNVEV (reference sequence). The CDR3 nucleotides are TGTGCCAGCAGGCGAGGGACAGACCAGACTAACTATGGCTACACCTTC. This gives the protein CASRRGTDQTNYGYTF.

The chain employs TRBV6-6 and TRBJ2-7; 7 positions match TRBD1. Germline V gene lookup returns CDR1 MNHNY and CDR2 SVGAGI (reference sequence). The V segment lost 6 bases and the J segment 0 bases; nucleotides outside the gene matches: 5. The CDR3 spans 14 residues. CDR3 bases: TGTGCCAGCAGACAGGGGCCCTCCTCCTACGAGCAGTACTTC. It specifies CASRQGPSSYEQYF.

This sequence joins TRBV30 and TRBJ1-5, with 12 positions matching TRBD1. The CDR3 extends over 16 amino acids. V lost 5 bases to trimming and J lost 0 bases; unmatched junction nucleotides: 5. CDR1 is GTSNPN and CDR2 is SVGIG in the germline V gene (reference sequence). The CDR3 protein is CAWLGQGAYSNQPQHF. The CDR3 DNA reads TGTGCCTGGTTGGGACAGGGGGCTTATAGCAATCAGCCCCAGCATTTT.

In its sample, this clone was seen once. The gene calls are TRBV3-1 (or the pseudogene TRBV3-2) and TRBJ1-2; 7 bases align to TRBD1. Germline V CDR1 and CDR2: LGHDT, YNNKEL (reference sequence). There are 15 residues in the CDR3. V shed 3 bases, J shed 4 bases, and the junction held 8 bases outside the gene matches. The CDR3 here is CASSQITGTAYGYTF. For the CDR3, the DNA is TGTGCCAGCAGCCAGATTACCGGGACAGCCTATGGCTACACCTTC.

The V and J genes are TRBV28 and TRBJ2-1; TRBD2 aligns across 11 bases. Trimming cost V 2 bases and J 1 base; bases outside gene matches: 4. Germline CDR1 reads MDHEN; CDR2 reads SYDVKM. This CDR3 spans 17 amino acids. The CDR3 nucleotides are TGTGCCAGCAGTTTAACTAGCGGGAGTTTATCCTACAATGAGCAGTTCTTC. Translation: CASSLTSGSLSYNEQFF.

The chain uses TRBV19 and TRBJ1-2; 7 positions agree with TRBD1. V gave up 4 bases and J gave up 3 bases; unmatched junction bases: 11. Germline V gene lookup returns CDR1 LNHDA and CDR2 SQIVND (reference sequence). This CDR3 is built from 16 residues. The CDR3 DNA reads TGTGCCAGTAGTAGAGAAGAACAGGGGCCTTACTATGGCTACACCTTC. Translating gives CASSREEQGPYYGYTF.

This sequence joins TRBV6-5 and TRBJ2-7; 10 bases align to TRBD2. After removal of 2 bases from V and 5 bases from J, the junction contained 6 bases not matched to a gene. The germline V gene has CDR1 MNHEY and CDR2 SVGAGI. The CDR3 is made up of 15 amino acids. The CDR3, as DNA: TGTGCCAGCAGTTACGTCCTAGCGGGAGTTCACGAGCAGTACTTC. Translating gives CASSYVLAGVHEQYF.

The chain combines TRBV19 with TRBJ1-3, with 9 bases lining up with TRBD1. Germline CDR1 and CDR2: LNHDA and SQIVND (reference sequence). V dropped 6 bases and J dropped 3; count of bases not matched to a gene: 9. This CDR3 region has 16 residues. The chain's CDR3 is CASRRPQGASGNTIYF. The CDR3 nucleotides are TGTGCCAGTAGGAGGCCACAGGGGGCAAGTGGAAACACCATATATTTT.